A single sample gave rise to the 19 T cell receptor beta chains below, sequenced in a study of blood T cell repertoires in COVID-19. TCRdb's table, derived via immunoSEQ multiplex PCR, lists solely in-frame clones and lacks some. The table lists 100,000 to 150,000 clones, around 89% of them singletons. The specimen sequenced was peripheral blood. The receptors were gathered from a man aged 55 to 70 with COVID-19, enrolled during active disease.

The chain employs TRBV7-9 and TRBJ1-2, with 9 nucleotides matching TRBD1. This CDR3 has 15 amino acids. Germline V CDR1 and CDR2: SEHNR, FQNEAQ (reference sequence). V lost 6 bases to trimming and J lost 4 bases; unmatched junction nucleotides: 9. CDR3 amino acids: CASRPPHRGLYGYTF. CDR3 nucleotides: TGTGCCAGCAGGCCCCCCCACAGGGGGCTCTATGGCTACACCTTC.

The chain combines TRBV10-3 with TRBJ2-2; D may be TRBD1 (6 bases). Between the trimmed V and J ends, which lost 10 bases and 2 bases, there was a span of 20 bases. The CDR3 is 16 amino acids. Germline V CDR1 and CDR2: ENHRY, SYGVKD. CDR3 sequence (DNA): TGTGCCACCATTGAGACGACAGGATCAAACACCGGGGAGCTGTTTTTT. It translates to CATIETTGSNTGELFF.

The chain employs TRBV2 and TRBJ1-2; D is perhaps TRBD1 (5 bases). This CDR3 comprises 14 residues. CDR1 SNHLY and CDR2 FYNNEI come from the germline V gene. Trimming left V 4 bases short and J 4 bases short, with 13 bases between. The CDR3 here is CASSGRQSTYGYTF. The CDR3 coding sequence is TGTGCCAGCAGTGGGAGACAGAGCACCTATGGCTACACCTTC.

The chain uses TRBV6-6 and TRBJ2-2, with D unclear. The length of the CDR3 is 13 residues. The germline V and J ends were trimmed by 8 bases and 6 bases, with 13 bases remaining between them. Germline V lookup: CDR1 MNHNY, CDR2 SVGAGI (reference sequence). The CDR3 nucleotides read TGTGCCAGCGACACCTCTCAAGCCGGGGAGCTGTTTTTT. It specifies CASDTSQAGELFF.

The V gene is TRBV30, the J gene TRBJ2-2, with 7 positions matching TRBD2. Germline CDR1 and CDR2: GTSNPN and SVGIG (reference sequence). V gave up 1 base and J gave up 3 bases; unmatched junction bases: 8. The CDR3 covers 16 residues. The CDR3 region is CAWSAPGGIHTGELFF. CDR3 bases: TGTGCCTGGAGTGCACCGGGGGGTATACACACCGGGGAGCTGTTTTTT.

This clone was counted only a few times. Different DNA sequences within this sample yield the same CDR3. The V and J genes are TRBV6-5 and TRBJ1-2; 8 bases agree with TRBD1. Looked up from germline, CDR1 is MNHEY and CDR2 is SVGAGI. This CDR3 contains 12 residues. V was clipped by 5 bases and J by 7 bases; unmatched bases: 3. The CDR3 loop reads CASSPGGGGYTF. The CDR3 bases are TGTGCCAGCAGTCCAGGGGGCGGTGGCTACACCTTC.

The chain has TRBV7-2 and TRBJ2-5; 8 positions agree with TRBD1. The germline V gene has CDR1 SGHTA and CDR2 FQGNSA. The trim removed 2 bases at V and 5 bases at J, leaving 10 bases unmatched. This CDR3 region has 16 residues. CDR3 sequence: CASSLLGTGTAETQYF. Here the CDR3 DNA reads TGTGCCAGCAGCTTATTGGGGACAGGTACTGCGGAGACCCAGTACTTC.

CDR3 in DNA: TGTGCCAGCAGATCGAGAGCGGGGGGGCTAAACGAGCAGTACTTC. This gives the protein CASRSRAGGLNEQYF. V is TRBV2 and J is TRBJ2-7, with 10 bases lining up with TRBD2. Germline V lookup: CDR1 SNHLY, CDR2 FYNNEI. The CDR3 sequence is 15 residues long. V shed 6 bases, J shed 5 bases, and the junction held 10 bases outside the gene matches.

The chain joins TRBV19 to TRBJ1-2; a possible D gene is TRBD1 (6 bases). The CDR3 is 12 residues long. Per germline, CDR1 LNHDA and CDR2 SQIVND (reference sequence). Trimming removed 10 bases at V and 4 bases at J, with 13 bases between. The CDR3 DNA is TGTGCCACCACGACAGGAGGCTATGGCTACACCTTC. This translates into CATTTGGYGYTF.

The chain couples TRBV3-1 (or the pseudogene TRBV3-2) to TRBJ2-1; D is perhaps TRBD2 (5 bases). The CDR3 sequence is 15 residues long. The V end was cut by 4 bases, the J end by 3 bases, with 13 bases between. Per germline, CDR1 LGHDT and CDR2 YNNKEL (reference sequence). CDR3 DNA: TGTGCCAGCAGCCCCTCCCGGACTCGCTACAATGAGCAGTTCTTC. This sequence encodes CASSPSRTRYNEQFF.

The rearrangement uses TRBV27 and TRBJ1-4; D unclear. This CDR3 is built from 19 residues. Germline values: CDR1 MNHEY, CDR2 SMNVEV (reference sequence). Trimming pared 4 bases from V and 4 bases from J, leaving 25 bases between. The CDR3 region is CASSSNPRRERAHNEKLFF. The CDR3 nucleotides are TGTGCCAGCAGTTCTAACCCCCGGCGGGAGAGGGCCCATAATGAAAAACTGTTTTTT.

Here the CDR3 reads CASSLMSAAGELFF. The CDR3 DNA follows: TGTGCCAGCAGCTTAATGAGCGCGGCGGGGGAGCTGTTTTTT. J is TRBJ2-2 and V is TRBV7-2; the D is unclear. The V and J ends lost 2 bases and 8 bases respectively, with 12 bases between them. There are 14 residues in the CDR3. CDR1 SGHTA and CDR2 FQGNSA come from the germline V gene.

This rearrangement joins TRBV19 to TRBJ1-5; no clear D gene. CDR1 LNHDA and CDR2 SQIVND come from the germline V gene (reference sequence). The CDR3 consists of 13 residues. The V and J ends lost 7 bases and 4 bases respectively, with 11 bases between them. CDR3 loop: CASTRTGNQPQHF. In nucleotides, the CDR3 is TGTGCCAGTACCCGGACGGGAAATCAGCCCCAGCATTTT.

The chain combines TRBV2 with TRBJ1-4; D possibly corresponds to TRBD1 (5 bases). The CDR3 covers 14 residues. Germline lookup yields CDR1 SNHLY and CDR2 FYNNEI. V lost 4 bases and J lost 6, with 12 bases in between. CDR3 nucleotides: TGTGCCAGCAGTGCAGACAGAAACGATGAAAAACTGTTTTTT. Protein sequence: CASSADRNDEKLFF.

This clone was seen once. The chain combines TRBV6-1 with TRBJ1-4, with a weak D call TRBD1 (6 bases). Germline V gene data show CDR1 as MNHNS and CDR2 as SASEGT. V lost 3 bases to trimming and J lost 7 bases, with 12 bases between them. The CDR3 contains 14 residues. In DNA form, the CDR3 reads TGTGCCAGCAGTGAGATCCTGGGGGCTGAAAAACTGTTTTTT. Protein sequence: CASSEILGAEKLFF.

The genes are TRBV5-1 and TRBJ1-4, with TRBD1 identical over 8 bases. CDR3 length equals 15 residues. CDR1 and CDR2 from the germline V gene are SGHRS and YFSETQ. The J segment lost 6 bases and the V segment lost 4 bases, leaving 8 bases of the junction unmatched. The DNA of the CDR3 is TGCGCCAGCAGCCCGAACCAGGGGGCCTATGAAAAACTGTTTTTT. Its protein product is CASSPNQGAYEKLFF.

The J gene is TRBJ1-4, the V gene TRBV28; 9 nucleotides agree with TRBD1. V was pared by 6 bases and J by 8 bases, with 10 bases of the junction left unmatched. The V gene's germline CDR1 is MDHEN and CDR2 SYDVKM. The CDR3 loop spans 15 amino acids. The CDR3 reads CASRPTGTGREKLFF. In nucleotides, the CDR3 is TGTGCCAGCAGGCCGACCGGGACAGGGAGGGAAAAACTGTTTTTT.

This chain links TRBV5-4 with TRBJ2-5; 9 bases fit TRBD2. V gave up 2 bases and J gave up 2 bases; unmatched junction bases: 10. Germline V CDR1 and CDR2: SGHNT, YYREEE (reference sequence). The CDR3 loop spans 17 amino acids. CDR3 nucleotides: TGTGCCAGCAGCTTCGGGGCGAGTAGCGGGGGACAAGAGACCCAGTACTTC. Its translation: CASSFGASSGGQETQYF.

The rearrangement joins TRBV20-1 to TRBJ1-5; a weak D match, TRBD1 (6 bases). The CDR3 runs 14 residues. Germline V gene data show CDR1 as DFQATT and CDR2 as SNEGSKA (reference sequence). Trimming took 3 bases from V and 3 from J, leaving 12 bases between them. The CDR3 loop is CSASAGQINQPQHF. The CDR3 coding sequence is TGCAGTGCTAGTGCCGGACAGATCAATCAGCCCCAGCATTTT.